One and the same sample provided the 8 T cell receptor beta chains below, sequenced in a study of T-cell memory formation after mild COVID-19. MiXCR, run by TCRdb on the 5' RACE reads, gives a single entry per CDR3 protein. The sample lists about 610,000 distinct CDR3 sequences, around 16% seen once, with around 8.1% in the top ten. Sequenced material: PBMCs or a T cell subset sorted from them (not recorded which). The receptors here all came from an adult woman who had mild COVID-19 (a few samples of this study predate the infection). Cell type and time point are not known.

This clonotype was counted once. The V gene is TRBV7-3, the J gene TRBJ2-1, with 8 bases aligning to TRBD1. The junction had 12 bases not matched to a gene; V was cut back by 5 bases and J by 9 bases. Germline V CDR1 and CDR2: SGHTA, FQGTGA. The CDR3 runs to 15 residues. The chain's CDR3 is CASSTDRVGIGEQFF. The CDR3 DNA follows: TGTGCCAGCAGCACGGACAGGGTGGGGATCGGTGAGCAGTTCTTC.

The V call is TRBV6-5, the J call TRBJ2-1, with 9 bases identical to TRBD1. Trimming at V came to 2 bases and at J to 2 bases, leaving 4 bases not matched to a gene. CDR1 and CDR2 (germline): MNHEY, SVGAGI. The CDR3 consists of 16 residues. CDR3 protein: CASSYGDRVTYNEQFF. CDR3 DNA: TGTGCCAGCAGTTACGGGGACAGGGTAACCTACAATGAGCAGTTCTTC.

The chain carries TRBV6-6 and TRBJ2-3, with D unclear. Germline CDR1 MNHNY, CDR2 SVGAGI (reference sequence). CDR3 size: 14 residues. Deletions cut 2 bases from V and 3 bases from J, with 9 bases between. CDR3 loop: CASSYEQRTDTQYF. CDR3 in DNA: TGTGCCAGCAGTTACGAGCAGAGAACAGATACGCAGTATTTT.

The J gene is TRBJ1-5, the V gene TRBV6-5, with 9 bases identical to TRBD1. V lost 5 bases to trimming and J lost 2 bases; unmatched junction nucleotides: 4. Germline CDR1 MNHEY, CDR2 SVGAGI. This CDR3 is built from 15 residues. CDR3 sequence: CASSDDRGGNQPQHF. The DNA of the CDR3 is TGTGCCAGCAGTGACGACAGGGGGGGCAATCAGCCCCAGCATTTT.

The chain joins TRBV29-1 to TRBJ1-2; no definite D call. The germline CDR1 and CDR2 sequences are SQVTM and ANQGSEA. V was trimmed by 0 bases and J by 2 bases, leaving 10 bases between them. The CDR3 loop spans 14 amino acids. CDR3 in amino acids: CSVEDSNENYGYTF. The CDR3 DNA reads TGCAGCGTTGAAGATTCCAACGAGAACTATGGCTACACCTTC.

J is TRBJ2-2 and V is TRBV6-1, with D possibly matching TRBD2 (6 bases). Germline CDR1 MNHNS, CDR2 SASEGT. The V end was cut by 7 bases, the J end by 0 bases, with 15 bases between. The CDR3 consists of 16 residues. The chain's CDR3 is CASKTGDFANTGELFF. The CDR3 coding sequence is TGTGCCAGCAAAACGGGAGACTTCGCGAACACCGGGGAGCTGTTTTTT.

The chain links TRBV5-1 to TRBJ2-7; D perhaps matches TRBD2 (5 bases). Germline V lookup: CDR1 SGHRS, CDR2 YFSETQ. V was trimmed by 6 bases and J by 4 bases, leaving 14 bases between them. The CDR3 has 13 amino acids. In DNA form, the CDR3 reads TGCGCCAGCACCCAATTCGGGGAATACGAGCAGTACTTC. It codes for CASTQFGEYEQYF.

This clonotype was detected a few times. The chain joins TRBV4-1 to TRBJ1-2; D unclear. Between the trimmed V and J ends, which lost 3 bases and 11 bases, there was a span of 13 bases. The CDR3 length is 12 residues. Per the germline V gene, CDR1 is MGHRA and CDR2 is YSYEKL. CDR3: CASSHPGRYYTF. The CDR3 coding sequence is TGCGCCAGCAGCCATCCGGGGAGATATTACACCTTC.